Listed here are 26 T cell receptor beta chains from one sample, sequenced in a study of blood T cell repertoires in COVID-19. The method was immunoSEQ multiplex PCR; TCRdb's version includes in-frame clones alone and lacks a portion of them. The sample records 140,000 to 150,000 clones, roughly four fifths being singletons. The sample consisted of peripheral blood. The receptors stem from a human donor with acute or convalescent COVID-19. The donor label of this sample is uncertain.

The J gene is TRBJ1-1, the V gene TRBV5-4; TRBD1 agrees at 8 bases. With 4 bases clipped from V and 7 bases from J, the junction kept 12 bases outside the gene matches. Germline CDR1 SGHNT, CDR2 YYREEE (reference sequence). The CDR3 spans 15 residues. CDR3 nucleotide sequence: TGTGCCAGCAGCCCCGGGACAGGCCCTCCTCTTGAAGCTTTCTTT. This encodes CASSPGTGPPLEAFF. Full variable domain (remainder filled in from reference TRBV5-4 and TRBJ1-1): ETGVTQSPTHLIKTRGQQVTLRCSSQSGHNTVSWYQQALGQGPQFIFQYYREEENGRGNFPPRFSGLQFPNYSSELNVNALELDDSALYLCASSPGTGPPLEAFFGQGTRLTVV.

A few counts support this clone. The rearrangement links TRBV30 to TRBJ1-4; 7 bases are shared with TRBD1. Germline CDR1 and CDR2: GTSNPN and SVGIG (reference sequence). Losses at the gene ends were 0 bases for V and 0 bases for J; bases not matched to a gene: 13. CDR3 length: 19 amino acids. In nucleotides, the CDR3 is TGTGCCTGGAGTGTAGGTTACGTAGGGACAGCTTCAACTAATGAAAAACTGTTTTTT. It yields the protein CAWSVGYVGTASTNEKLFF.

V is TRBV18 and J is TRBJ1-5, with TRBD1 matching 8 bases. This CDR3 has 15 residues. The germline V gene encodes CDR1 KGHSH and CDR2 LQKENI. Unmatched junction bases numbered 8, after V lost 6 bases and J lost 4 bases. CDR3 residues: CASSDLRTGNQPQHF. CDR3 DNA sequence: TGTGCCAGCTCCGACCTAAGGACAGGGAATCAGCCCCAGCATTTT.

The chain is built from TRBV30 and TRBJ1-1; D is ambiguous. Per germline, CDR1 GTSNPN and CDR2 SVGIG (reference sequence). The V gene lost 0 bases and the J gene lost 0 bases, with 14 bases spanning the gap. CDR3 length: 16 amino acids. The CDR3 DNA follows: TGTGCCTGGAGTGTACGTCCCGGGAAGGTGAACACTGAAGCTTTCTTT. It specifies CAWSVRPGKVNTEAFF.

The chain recombines TRBV15 with TRBJ1-6; the match to TRBD1 covers 10 bases. In germline, CDR1 is LNHNV, CDR2 YYDKDF (reference sequence). The ends lost 0 bases at V and 5 bases at J; junction bases unmatched: 4. This CDR3 comprises 17 residues. The CDR3 DNA sequence: TGTGCCACCAGCAGAGATCGGGGACAGGGGCATAATTCACCCCTCCACTTT. Residues: CATSRDRGQGHNSPLHF.

This chain connects TRBV7-2 to TRBJ1-3; 8 bases match TRBD1. Germline V gives CDR1 SGHTA, CDR2 FQGNSA. The CDR3 is 16 amino acids. The V gene end was trimmed by 3 bases and the J gene end by 1 base; junction bases not matched to a gene: 5. Here the CDR3 reads CASSFTGGKSGNTIYF. The DNA of the CDR3 is TGTGCCAGCAGCTTTACAGGGGGGAAGTCTGGAAACACCATATATTTT.

V is TRBV19 and J is TRBJ2-3; D possibly corresponds to TRBD2 (6 bases). Germline values: CDR1 LNHDA, CDR2 SQIVND (reference sequence). CDR3 size: 15 residues. V was cut by 6 bases and J by 4 bases, with 17 bases left in between. This chain's CDR3 is CASSRGSPRADTQYF. CDR3 nucleotide sequence: TGTGCCAGTAGCCGGGGGAGCCCCAGGGCAGATACGCAGTATTTT.

The chain carries TRBV19 and TRBJ1-2; D ambiguous. Germline lookup yields CDR1 LNHDA and CDR2 SQIVND (reference sequence). The germline V and J ends were trimmed by 0 bases and 4 bases, with 9 bases remaining between them. There are 14 residues in the CDR3. The CDR3 spells CASSIDSGFYGYTF. In DNA form, the CDR3 reads TGTGCCAGTAGTATAGATTCGGGATTCTATGGCTACACCTTC.

Worth noting for this clone: A junction boundary mismatches the germline segment, possibly from a read error. V gene TRBV18 combines with J gene TRBJ1-1, with a tentative D call TRBD1 (6 bases). CDR3 size: 15 residues. Germline V gene sequence: CDR1 KGHSH, CDR2 LQKENI. The CDR3 nucleotides read TGTGCCAGCTCGCCACTACAGGGTGGAGGCACTGAAGCTTTCTTT. As protein: CASSPLQGGGTEAFF.

This clone was detected only once. This rearrangement joins TRBV10-2 to TRBJ1-5, with D uncertain. The germline gives CDR1 WSHSY, CDR2 SAAADI. This CDR3 spans 13 amino acids. V was clipped by 7 bases and J by 3 bases, with 10 bases between them. CDR3 amino acids: CASMPGTNQPQHF. Here the CDR3 DNA reads TGCGCCAGCATGCCGGGAACCAATCAGCCCCAGCATTTT.

V gene TRBV5-4 combines with J gene TRBJ1-2; 11 bases fit TRBD1. The CDR3 is 19 residues long. V lost 4 bases to trimming and J lost 3 bases; unmatched junction nucleotides: 17. Germline V gives CDR1 SGHNT, CDR2 YYREEE (reference sequence). This chain's CDR3 is CASSRIRDRGSSGDYGYTF. In nucleotides, the CDR3 is TGTGCCAGCAGCCGTATCCGGGACAGGGGGTCTTCGGGGGACTATGGCTACACCTTC.

The chain has TRBV19 and TRBJ2-1, with D perhaps matching TRBD2 (5 bases). This CDR3 region has 14 residues. Trimming left V 5 bases short and J 6 bases short, with 14 bases between. Germline CDR1 and CDR2: LNHDA and SQIVND (reference sequence). The CDR3 DNA reads as TGTGCCAGTAGTCCCGGGAACATGGGCAATGAGCAGTTCTTC. It codes for CASSPGNMGNEQFF.

The chain uses TRBV5-6 and TRBJ1-2, with D tentatively TRBD1 (5 bases). Germline CDR1 SGHDT, CDR2 YYEEEE. Trimming shortened V by 0 bases and J by 4 bases, and 10 bases separated the two germline ends. The CDR3 is 14 amino acids. CDR3 loop: CASSLAGLAYGYTF. DNA of the CDR3: TGTGCCAGCAGCTTGGCAGGGTTAGCCTATGGCTACACCTTC. The full variable domain, completed using reference TRBV5-6 and TRBJ1-2, is DAGVTQSPTHLIKTRGQQVTLRCSPKSGHDTVSWYQQALGQGPQFIFQYYEEEERQRGNFPDRFSGHQFPNYSSELNVNALLLGDSALYLCASSLAGLAYGYTFGSGTRLTVV.

V usage is TRBV11-2 and J usage is TRBJ1-5; D may be TRBD1 (6 bases). The germline V and J ends were trimmed by 0 bases and 9 bases, with 9 bases remaining between them. The CDR3 is 13 amino acids. In germline, CDR1 is SGHAT, CDR2 FQNNGV. As DNA, the CDR3 is TGTGCCAGCAGCTTAGAACGGGGGGCGCCCCAGCATTTT. It is translated as CASSLERGAPQHF.

V is TRBV6-5 and J is TRBJ1-6, with no clear D. The CDR3 sequence is 15 residues long. The ends were cut back, 6 bases at V and 10 bases at J, with 19 bases in the middle. CDR1 and CDR2 from the germline V gene are MNHEY and SVGAGI. The CDR3 sequence is CASSTQADASSPLHF. The CDR3 DNA sequence: TGTGCCAGCAGCACCCAGGCAGATGCCTCCTCACCCCTCCACTTT.

V gene TRBV28 combines with J gene TRBJ1-5, with 9 bases fitting TRBD1. V lost 3 bases and J lost 12; bases outside the gene matches: 9. This CDR3 comprises 14 residues. Germline CDR1 is MDHEN and CDR2 is SYDVKM. This chain's CDR3 is CASSLIGGQGLQHF. The CDR3 DNA is TGTGCCAGCAGTTTGATCGGGGGACAGGGTCTCCAGCATTTT.

The chain couples TRBV30 to TRBJ1-6, with TRBD1 as a possible D gene (6 bases). V was trimmed by 4 bases and J by 8 bases, leaving 21 bases between them. This CDR3 contains 16 residues. The germline CDR1 and CDR2 sequences are GTSNPN and SVGIG (reference sequence). Written as DNA, the CDR3 is TGTGCCTGGAATTTATGGGGGCAGGGAATTGATTCACCCCTCCACTTT. Translation gives CAWNLWGQGIDSPLHF. Looking up the rest from reference TRBV30 and TRBJ1-6 gives the full variable domain: SQTIHQWPATLVQPVGSPLSLECTVEGTSNPNLYWYRQAAGRGLQLLFYSVGIGQISSEVPQNLSASRPQDRQFILSSKKLLLSDSGFYLCAWNLWGQGIDSPLHFGNGTRLTVT.

The CDR3 bases are TGCGCCAGCAGCTTGTTGGGCAGATACCAAGAGACCCAGTACTTC. This gives the protein CASSLLGRYQETQYF. V usage is TRBV5-1 and J usage is TRBJ2-5, with unresolved D. Germline V gene data show CDR1 as SGHRS and CDR2 as YFSETQ. V was cut by 1 base and J by 0 bases, with 10 bases left in between. The CDR3 totals 15 residues.

V and J are TRBV30 and TRBJ1-2, with 7 nucleotides matching TRBD1. From germline, CDR1 is GTSNPN and CDR2 SVGIG (reference sequence). The V segment lost 2 bases and the J segment 3 bases; nucleotides outside the gene matches: 18. The CDR3 sequence is 18 residues long. In DNA form, the CDR3 reads TGTGCCTGGAGTTCCACATTCAAATCGGACAGGTCGGACTATGGCTACACCTTC. This codes for CAWSSTFKSDRSDYGYTF.

The table lists this clone with a count of one. The chain is built from TRBV25-1 and TRBJ2-1; a possible D gene is TRBD1 (6 bases). Germline V gives CDR1 MGHDK, CDR2 SYGVNS. The CDR3 runs to 15 residues. Between the trimmed V and J ends, which lost 2 bases and 2 bases, there was a span of 10 bases. CDR3 residues: CASSEPGEPYNEQFF. CDR3 bases: TGTGCCAGCAGTGAACCAGGGGAACCCTACAATGAGCAGTTCTTC. The full variable domain, with the rest looked up from reference TRBV25-1 and TRBJ2-1, is EADIYQTPRYLVIGTGKKITLECSQTMGHDKMYWYQQDPGMELHLIHYSYGVNSTEKGDLSSESTVSRIRTEHFPLTLESARPSHTSQYLCASSEPGEPYNEQFFGPGTRLTVL.

The chain joins TRBV29-1 to TRBJ2-5; 7 bases fit TRBD1. CDR1 and CDR2 (germline): SQVTM, ANQGSEA. The CDR3 totals 12 residues. J was trimmed by 0 bases and V by 7 bases; bases with no gene match: 2. CDR3 coding DNA: TGCAGCGGAGGGGGCTACCAAGAGACCCAGTACTTC. Amino acids: CSGGGYQETQYF.

The genes are TRBV29-1 and TRBJ2-5; 9 positions match TRBD1. CDR3 length: 16 residues. The J segment lost 4 bases and the V segment lost 4 bases, leaving 13 bases of the junction unmatched. Germline V CDR1 and CDR2: SQVTM, ANQGSEA. Here the CDR3 reads CSVARRTGAKGETQYF. CDR3 bases: TGCAGCGTTGCCAGGAGGACAGGGGCCAAAGGAGAGACCCAGTACTTC. Using reference TRBV29-1 and TRBJ2-5 for the parts outside the CDR3, the full variable domain is SAVISQKPSRDICQRGTSLTIQCQVDSQVTMMFWYRQQPGQSLTLIATANQGSEATYESGFVIDKFPISRPNLTFSTLTVSNMSPEDSSIYLCSVARRTGAKGETQYFGPGTRLLVL.

The chain combines TRBV9 with TRBJ1-1, with D unclear. V shed 4 bases and J shed 1 base, with 14 bases lying between them. Germline lookup yields CDR1 SGDLS and CDR2 YYNGEE. The CDR3 covers 15 residues. In nucleotides, the CDR3 is TGTGCCAGCAGCTTCAGTATTCAGTCGAACACTGAAGCTTTCTTT. It yields the protein CASSFSIQSNTEAFF.

The chain joins TRBV19 to TRBJ1-4; 7 nucleotides align to TRBD1. CDR1 LNHDA and CDR2 SQIVND come from the germline V gene (reference sequence). Trimming cost V 5 bases and J 0 bases; bases outside gene matches: 3. This CDR3 contains 15 residues. The CDR3 DNA reads TGTGCCAGTAGTTCCACAGGGGCAACTAATGAAAAACTGTTTTTT. Amino acid sequence: CASSSTGATNEKLFF.

This clone was counted a few times. The CDR3 coding sequence is TGCGCCAGCAGCTTGGCCCAACTTAAGAGCACTGAAGCTTTCTTT. Protein product: CASSLAQLKSTEAFF. The chain joins TRBV5-1 to TRBJ1-1; no reliable D call. The CDR3 has 15 residues. Per germline, CDR1 SGHRS and CDR2 YFSETQ. With 0 bases removed from V and 4 bases from J, the gap between germline ends came to 13 bases.

The chain carries TRBV4-1 and TRBJ1-1; D ambiguous. Germline V CDR1 and CDR2: MGHRA, YSYEKL. Trimming took off 0 bases at V and 5 bases at J, with 13 bases between the two ends. This CDR3 is 15 amino acids long. The CDR3 protein is CASSQDPTGRTEAFF. The DNA of the CDR3 is TGCGCCAGCAGCCAAGACCCTACGGGGAGGACTGAAGCTTTCTTT.